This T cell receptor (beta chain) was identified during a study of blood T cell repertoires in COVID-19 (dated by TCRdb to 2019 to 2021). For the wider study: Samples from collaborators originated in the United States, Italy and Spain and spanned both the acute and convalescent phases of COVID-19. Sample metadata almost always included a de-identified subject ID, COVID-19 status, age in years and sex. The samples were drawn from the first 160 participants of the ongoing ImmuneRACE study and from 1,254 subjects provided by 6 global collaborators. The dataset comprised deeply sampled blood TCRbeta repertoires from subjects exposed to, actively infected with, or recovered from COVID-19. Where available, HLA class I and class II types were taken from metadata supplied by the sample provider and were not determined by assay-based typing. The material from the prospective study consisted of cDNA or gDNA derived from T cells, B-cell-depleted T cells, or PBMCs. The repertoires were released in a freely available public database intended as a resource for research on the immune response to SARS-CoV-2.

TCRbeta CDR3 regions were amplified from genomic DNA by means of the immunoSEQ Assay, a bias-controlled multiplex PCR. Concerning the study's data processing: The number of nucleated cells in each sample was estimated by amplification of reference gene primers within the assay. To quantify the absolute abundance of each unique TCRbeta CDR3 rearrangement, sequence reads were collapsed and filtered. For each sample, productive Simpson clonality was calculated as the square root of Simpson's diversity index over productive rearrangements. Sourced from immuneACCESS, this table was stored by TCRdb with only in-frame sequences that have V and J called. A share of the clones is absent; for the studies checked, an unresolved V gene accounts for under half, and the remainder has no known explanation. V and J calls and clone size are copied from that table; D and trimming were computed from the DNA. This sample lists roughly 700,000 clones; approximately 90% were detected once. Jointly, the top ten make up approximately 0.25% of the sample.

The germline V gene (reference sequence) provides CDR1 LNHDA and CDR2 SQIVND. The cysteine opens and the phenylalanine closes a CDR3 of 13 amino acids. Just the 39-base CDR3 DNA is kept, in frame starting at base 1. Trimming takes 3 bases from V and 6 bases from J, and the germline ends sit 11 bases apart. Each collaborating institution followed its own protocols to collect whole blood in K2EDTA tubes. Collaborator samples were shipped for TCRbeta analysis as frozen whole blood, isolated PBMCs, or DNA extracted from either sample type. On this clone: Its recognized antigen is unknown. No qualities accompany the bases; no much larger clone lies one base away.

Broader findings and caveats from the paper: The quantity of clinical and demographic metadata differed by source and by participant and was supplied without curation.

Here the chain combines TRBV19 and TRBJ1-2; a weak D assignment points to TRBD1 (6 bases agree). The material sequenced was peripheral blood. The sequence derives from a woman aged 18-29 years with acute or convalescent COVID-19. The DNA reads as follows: TGTGCCAGTAGTATTGGGGGCTTGGATGGCTACACCTTC. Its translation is CASSIGGLDGYTF.